The 24 T cell receptor beta chains reported below all come from one sample, sequenced in a study of metastatic and nonmetastatic thyroid tumors. TCRdb ran MiXCR on the PCR reads. The repertoire holds 40,000 or so clones, with approximately 20% as singletons. All patients reached thyroid surgery having received no treatment beforehand. Sequencing was carried out using blood. These receptors originate from a female donor with papillary thyroid cancer or a benign thyroid nodule (not recorded which). Some clones in this sample may be carry-over from other donors' samples.

The sample holds many counts of this clone. The chain is built from TRBV5-6 and TRBJ2-3, with D unclear. Germline-derived CDR1 and CDR2 are SGHDT and YYEEEE. Between the trimmed V and J ends, which lost 4 bases and 4 bases, there was a span of 10 bases. The CDR3 covers 13 residues. The DNA for the CDR3 is TGTGCCAGCAGCAGAAGCAGCCCAGATACGCAGTATTTT. Its protein is CASSRSSPDTQYF.

The chain links TRBV30 to TRBJ1-1, with a possible D match to TRBD1 (5 bases). CDR1 GTSNPN and CDR2 SVGIG come from the germline V gene (reference sequence). This CDR3 comprises 11 residues. V was trimmed by 6 bases and J by 6 bases, leaving 11 bases between them. The CDR3 spells CACSLGAEAFF. CDR3 coding DNA: TGTGCCTGCTCACTGGGGGCTGAAGCTTTCTTT.

A remark on this clone: The junction differs from germline at one of its ends, possibly a read error. This chain links TRBV9 with TRBJ2-1, with 10 bases fitting TRBD2. Germline CDR1 is SGDLS and CDR2 is YYNGEE. This CDR3 spans 14 amino acids. The CDR3 loop is CAISVGVLAGEQFF. The CDR3 region has the DNA TGTGCCATCAGCGTAGGGGTACTAGCGGGGGAGCAGTTCTTC. The complete variable domain, with remaining parts taken from reference TRBV9 and TRBJ2-1, reads DSGVTQTPKHLITATGQRVTLRCSPRSGDLSVYWYQQSLDQGLQFLIQYYNGEERAKGNILERFSAQQFPDLHSELNLSSLELGDSALYFCAISVGVLAGEQFFGPGTRLTVL.

This clone has at least ten counts. This rearrangement joins TRBV7-9 to TRBJ1-1; D gene ambiguous. V gave up 3 bases and J gave up 5 bases, with 10 bases separating them. CDR3 length: 13 residues. The germline gives CDR1 SEHNR, CDR2 FQNEAQ (reference sequence). CDR3 loop: CASSLGSGTEAFF. In DNA, the CDR3 is TGTGCCAGCAGCTTGGGGTCGGGAACTGAAGCTTTCTTT.

The rearrangement links TRBV18 to TRBJ2-5; TRBD1 or TRBD2 may be the D gene (5 bases each). CDR1 and CDR2 (germline): KGHSH, LQKENI. Trimming removed 6 bases at V and 5 bases at J, with 13 bases between. The CDR3 has 13 amino acids. CDR3 nucleotides: TGTGCCAGCTCCCCCGGGACGACGGAGACCCAGTACTTC. As protein: CASSPGTTETQYF.

The genes are TRBV5-6 and TRBJ1-2; D uncertain. Trimming left V 0 bases short and J 1 base short, with 7 bases between. CDR3 length: 14 residues. The germline V gene encodes CDR1 SGHDT and CDR2 YYEEEE. The CDR3 DNA sequence: TGTGCCAGCAGCTTGGGAGGCGTTAACTATGGCTACACCTTC. Its protein is CASSLGGVNYGYTF.

V and J are TRBV6-4 and TRBJ2-7, with a possible D match to TRBD1 (6 bases). The germline gives CDR1 MRHNA, CDR2 SNTAGT. Trimming removed 11 bases at V and 0 bases at J, with 11 bases between. The CDR3 has 12 amino acids. This CDR3 reads CAHQGISYEQYF. In nucleotides, the CDR3 is TGTGCCCACCAGGGGATCTCCTACGAGCAGTACTTC.

The table lists this clone with many counts. The chain carries TRBV15 and TRBJ2-1; D unresolved. Germline values: CDR1 LNHNV, CDR2 YYDKDF (reference sequence). The V end was cut by 0 bases, the J end by 5 bases, with 8 bases between. This CDR3 spans 14 amino acids. CDR3 sequence (DNA): TGTGCCACCAGCAGAGATCTGGCCAACAATGAGCAGTTCTTC. Translation gives CATSRDLANNEQFF.

This clone was observed many times. This chain connects TRBV29-1 to TRBJ2-3, with 7 bases lining up with TRBD1. This CDR3 is built from 13 residues. The J segment lost 2 bases and the V segment lost 5 bases, leaving 4 bases of the junction unmatched. The germline V gene encodes CDR1 SQVTM and CDR2 ANQGSEA. CDR3 residues: CSVSGGDTDTQYF. In DNA form, the CDR3 reads TGCAGCGTTTCAGGGGGAGACACAGATACGCAGTATTTT.

The chain recombines TRBV5-1 with TRBJ1-2; 7 nucleotides match TRBD1. The CDR3 consists of 12 residues. Germline lookup yields CDR1 SGHRS and CDR2 YFSETQ. V shed 2 bases and J 6 bases; nucleotides not matched to a gene: 1. CDR3 in amino acids: CASSFDRDGYTF. As DNA, the CDR3 is TGCGCCAGCAGCTTCGACAGGGATGGCTACACCTTC.

This clone was recorded at least ten times. The gene calls are TRBV18 and TRBJ2-1; 9 bases are a match to TRBD2. J was trimmed by 6 bases and V by 5 bases; bases with no gene match: 8. Germline CDR1 KGHSH, CDR2 LQKENI. CDR3 size: 15 residues. CDR3 sequence reads: CASSTGTSKLNEQFF. The CDR3 bases are TGTGCCAGCTCAACAGGGACTAGCAAACTCAATGAGCAGTTCTTC.

This clone was seen at least ten times. The genes are TRBV30 and TRBJ1-6; TRBD1 matches 8 bases. The CDR3 extends over 13 amino acids. Germline values: CDR1 GTSNPN, CDR2 SVGIG (reference sequence). The junction had 4 bases not matched to a gene; V was cut back by 3 bases and J by 9 bases. The CDR3 region is CAWRQGGASPLHF. The CDR3 coding sequence is TGTGCCTGGAGACAGGGGGGAGCTTCACCCCTCCACTTT. Complete variable domain (other parts from reference TRBV30 and TRBJ1-6): SQTIHQWPATLVQPVGSPLSLECTVEGTSNPNLYWYRQAAGRGLQLLFYSVGIGQISSEVPQNLSASRPQDRQFILSSKKLLLSDSGFYLCAWRQGGASPLHFGNGTRLTVT.

The rearrangement joins TRBV6-1 to TRBJ1-1; D not resolved. CDR1 is MNHNS and CDR2 is SASEGT in the germline V gene. V was cut by 7 bases and J by 1 base, with 13 bases left in between. There are 14 residues in the CDR3. The CDR3 loop reads CASTHAGRNTEAFF. In nucleotides, the CDR3 is TGTGCCAGCACCCACGCCGGGAGGAACACTGAAGCTTTCTTT.

This clone has at least ten counts. This rearrangement joins TRBV29-1 to TRBJ2-7, with TRBD1 matching over 10 bases. The V and J ends lost 0 bases and 4 bases, in that order; junction bases with no gene match: 6. Germline assignment: CDR1 SQVTM and CDR2 ANQGSEA. The CDR3 extends over 15 amino acids. The CDR3 spells CSVEDRQGARYEQYF. The CDR3 bases are TGCAGCGTTGAAGATAGACAGGGGGCGCGGTACGAGCAGTACTTC.

This clone was observed many times. V gene TRBV5-4 combines with J gene TRBJ2-2, with TRBD2 matching over 8 bases. The CDR3 loop spans 14 amino acids. Trimming at V came to 5 bases and at J to 8 bases, leaving 8 bases not matched to a gene. Germline-derived CDR1 and CDR2 are SGHNT and YYREEE (reference sequence). The chain's CDR3 is CASRRAGGRGELFF. For the CDR3, the DNA is TGTGCCAGCAGACGGGCGGGGGGCCGGGGGGAGCTGTTTTTT.

There are many counts of this clone. The rearrangement joins TRBV6-4 to TRBJ1-5; D gene uncertain. Germline lookup yields CDR1 MRHNA and CDR2 SNTAGT. The CDR3 is made up of 13 amino acids. Trimming removed 0 bases at V and 6 bases at J, with 6 bases between. CDR3: CASSDSHGQPQHF. CDR3 DNA: TGTGCCAGCAGTGACTCCCATGGTCAGCCCCAGCATTTT.

This chain links TRBV5-1 with TRBJ1-1, with unresolved D. CDR1 is SGHRS, CDR2 YFSETQ, per germline. V was pared by 3 bases and J by 6 bases, with 18 bases between. This CDR3 contains 15 residues. In DNA form, the CDR3 reads TGCGCCAGCAGCTGGACTGCCGTTACCGCCTCTGAAGCTTTCTTT. Protein product: CASSWTAVTASEAFF.

This chain uses TRBV11-2 with TRBJ1-2; 7 bases agree with TRBD1. The CDR3 consists of 17 residues. The germline V gene encodes CDR1 SGHAT and CDR2 FQNNGV. V trimming: 4 bases; J trimming: 6 bases; junction bases outside the gene matches: 17. The CDR3 DNA follows: TGTGCCAGCAGCTCTAGTGTTCTCCTACAGGGGAGGGATGGCTACACCTTC. It yields the protein CASSSSVLLQGRDGYTF. Together with reference TRBV11-2 and TRBJ1-2, the CDR3 gives the full variable domain: EAGVAQSPRYKIIEKRQSVAFWCNPISGHATLYWYQQILGQGPKLLIQFQNNGVVDDSQLPKDRFSAERLKGVDSTLKIQPAKLEDSAVYLCASSSSVLLQGRDGYTFGSGTRLTVV.

This clone was found once. J is TRBJ2-3 and V is TRBV20-1; D possibly uses TRBD1 or TRBD2 (5 bases each). Germline lookup yields CDR1 DFQATT and CDR2 SNEGSKA (reference sequence). The CDR3 sequence is 13 residues long. The V and J ends lost 2 bases and 5 bases respectively, with 11 bases between them. The CDR3 sequence is CSARSKRGDTQYF. CDR3 coding DNA: TGCAGTGCTAGAAGTAAGAGGGGAGATACGCAGTATTTT.

This clone was seen many times. This sequence joins TRBV30 and TRBJ1-5; D uncertain. Germline CDR1 is GTSNPN and CDR2 is SVGIG (reference sequence). V was pared by 0 bases and J by 7 bases, with 7 bases between. This CDR3 region has 12 residues. The CDR3 DNA reads as TGTGCCTGGAGTGTATTGGGCCAGCCCCAGCATTTT. Its translation: CAWSVLGQPQHF.

The J gene is TRBJ1-2, the V gene TRBV30; no reliable D call. Germline V gene data show CDR1 as GTSNPN and CDR2 as SVGIG (reference sequence). Trimming left V 0 bases short and J 2 bases short, with 4 bases between. The CDR3 is 12 residues long. CDR3 amino acids: CAWSVQNYGYTF. In DNA form, the CDR3 reads TGTGCCTGGAGTGTACAGAACTATGGCTACACCTTC. Full variable domain (rest looked up from reference TRBV30 and TRBJ1-2): SQTIHQWPATLVQPVGSPLSLECTVEGTSNPNLYWYRQAAGRGLQLLFYSVGIGQISSEVPQNLSASRPQDRQFILSSKKLLLSDSGFYLCAWSVQNYGYTFGSGTRLTVV.

The chain employs TRBV27 and TRBJ2-1, with TRBD2 matching 10 bases. CDR1 MNHEY and CDR2 SMNVEV come from the germline V gene (reference sequence). This CDR3 has 17 amino acids. V dropped 2 bases and J dropped 5; count of bases not matched to a gene: 9. CDR3 sequence: CASSLAASGSLNNEQFF. In DNA form, the CDR3 reads TGTGCCAGCAGTTTAGCGGCTAGCGGGAGTCTCAACAATGAGCAGTTCTTC.

This clone turned up a few times. The chain joins TRBV7-9 to TRBJ1-2, with D tentatively TRBD1 (6 bases). Looked up from germline, CDR1 is SEHNR and CDR2 is FQNEAQ (reference sequence). The CDR3 is 12 amino acids. Trimming cost V 6 bases and J 4 bases, with 9 bases left between them. DNA for the CDR3: TGTGCCAGCAGTGGACAGAGCTATGGCTACACCTTC. Protein product: CASSGQSYGYTF.

The table lists this clone with many counts. The CDR3 does not close with the conserved phenylalanine or tryptophan, likely indicating a read error. The same CDR3 is also encoded by other DNA sequences in this sample. The V gene is TRBV18, the J gene TRBJ2-2; no clear D. CDR3 length equals 13 residues. V was shortened by 6 bases and J by 4 bases, with 9 bases between the two germline ends. The germline CDR1 and CDR2 sequences are KGHSH and LQKENI. As DNA, the CDR3 is TGTGCCAGCTCCCCCGGTAGCACCGGGGAGCTGTTTCTT. Translation gives CASSPGSTGELFL.